The subject of this entry is one T cell receptor (beta chain). Repertoires were generated with immunoSEQ multiplex PCR, while TCRdb's copy carries only in-frame clones and drops some. Of about 90,000 clones listed, less than 95% are singletons. The entry originates in a study of control samples from healthy donors and cancer patients. V shed 1 base and J 3 bases; nucleotides not matched to a gene: 4. Germline loops: CDR1 SEHNR, CDR2 FQNEAQ (reference sequence). CDR3 size: 16 residues. The source of this sequence is a woman between 18 and 30 years old in good health. V is TRBV7-9 and J is TRBJ1-1, with TRBD1 identical over 11 bases. The sequencing input was blood. The CDR3 coding sequence is TGTGCCAGCAGCTTAGGGACAGGGGGCATGGACACTGAAGCTTTCTTT. Its protein is CASSLGTGGMDTEAFF.